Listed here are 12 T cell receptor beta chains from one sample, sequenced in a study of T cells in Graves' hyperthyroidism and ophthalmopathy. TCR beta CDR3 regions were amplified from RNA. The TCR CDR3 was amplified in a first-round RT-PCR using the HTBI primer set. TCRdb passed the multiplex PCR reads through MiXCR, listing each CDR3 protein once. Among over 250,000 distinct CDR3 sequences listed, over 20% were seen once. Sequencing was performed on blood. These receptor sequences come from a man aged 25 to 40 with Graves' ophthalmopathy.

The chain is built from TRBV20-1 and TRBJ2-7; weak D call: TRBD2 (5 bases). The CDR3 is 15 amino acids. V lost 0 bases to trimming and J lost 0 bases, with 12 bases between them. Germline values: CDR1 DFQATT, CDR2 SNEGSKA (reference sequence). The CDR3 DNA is TGCAGTGCTAGAGATCTGTTCCGGGACTCCTACGAGCAGTACTTC. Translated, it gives CSARDLFRDSYEQYF.

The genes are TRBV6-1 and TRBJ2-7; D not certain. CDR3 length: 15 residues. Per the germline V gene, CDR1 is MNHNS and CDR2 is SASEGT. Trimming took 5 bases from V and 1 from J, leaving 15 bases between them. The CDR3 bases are TGTGCCAGCAGTCCCGGACCACCGGAATCCTACGAGCAGTACTTC. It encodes CASSPGPPESYEQYF.

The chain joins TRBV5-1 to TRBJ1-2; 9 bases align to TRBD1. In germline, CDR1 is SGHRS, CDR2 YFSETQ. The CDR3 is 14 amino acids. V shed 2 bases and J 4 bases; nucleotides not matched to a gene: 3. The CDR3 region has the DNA TGCGCCAGCAGCTTAATACAGGGGGCCTATGGCTACACCTTC. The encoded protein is CASSLIQGAYGYTF.

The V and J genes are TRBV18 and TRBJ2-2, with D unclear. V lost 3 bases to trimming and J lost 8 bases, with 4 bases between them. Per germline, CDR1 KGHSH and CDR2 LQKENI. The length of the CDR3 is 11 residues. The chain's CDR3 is CASSPVGELFF. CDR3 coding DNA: TGTGCCAGCTCACCGGTTGGGGAGCTGTTTTTT.

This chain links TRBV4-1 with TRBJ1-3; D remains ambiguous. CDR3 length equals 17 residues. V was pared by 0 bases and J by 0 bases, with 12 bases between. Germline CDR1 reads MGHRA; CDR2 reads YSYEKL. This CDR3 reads CASSQESPVTSGNTIYF. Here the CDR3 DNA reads TGCGCCAGCAGCCAAGAGAGCCCAGTAACCTCTGGAAACACCATATATTTT.

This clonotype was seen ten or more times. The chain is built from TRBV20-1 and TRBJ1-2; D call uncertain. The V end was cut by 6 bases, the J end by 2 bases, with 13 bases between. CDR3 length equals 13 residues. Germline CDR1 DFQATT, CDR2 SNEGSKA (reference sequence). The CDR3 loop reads CSAPTSWNYGYTF. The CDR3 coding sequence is TGCAGTGCGCCAACAAGTTGGAACTATGGCTACACCTTC.

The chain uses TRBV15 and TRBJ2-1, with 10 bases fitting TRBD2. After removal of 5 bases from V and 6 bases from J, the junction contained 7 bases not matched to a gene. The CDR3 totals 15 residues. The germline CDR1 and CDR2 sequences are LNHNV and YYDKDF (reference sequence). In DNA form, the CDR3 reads TGTGCCACCAGCCGAAAGCGGGAGGGGTCCAATGAGCAGTTCTTC. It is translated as CATSRKREGSNEQFF.

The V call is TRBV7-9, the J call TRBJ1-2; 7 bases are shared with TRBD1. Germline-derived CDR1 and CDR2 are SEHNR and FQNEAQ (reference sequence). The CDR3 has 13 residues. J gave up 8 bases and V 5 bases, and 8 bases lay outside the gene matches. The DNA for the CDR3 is TGTGCCAGCAGCCTCGGGACAGCGAGGGGCTACACCTTC. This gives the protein CASSLGTARGYTF.

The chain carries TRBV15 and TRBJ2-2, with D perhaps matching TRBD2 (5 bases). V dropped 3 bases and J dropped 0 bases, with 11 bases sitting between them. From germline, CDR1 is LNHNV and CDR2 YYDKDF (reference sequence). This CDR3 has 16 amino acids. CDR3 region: CATSRARGTNTGELFF. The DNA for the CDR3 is TGTGCCACCAGCAGGGCCCGAGGGACGAACACCGGGGAGCTGTTTTTT. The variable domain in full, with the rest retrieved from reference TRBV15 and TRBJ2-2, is DAMVIQNPRYQVTQFGKPVTLSCSQTLNHNVMYWYQQKSSQAPKLLFHYYDKDFNNEADTPDNFQSRRPNTSFCFLDIRSPGLGDTAMYLCATSRARGTNTGELFFGEGSRLTVL.

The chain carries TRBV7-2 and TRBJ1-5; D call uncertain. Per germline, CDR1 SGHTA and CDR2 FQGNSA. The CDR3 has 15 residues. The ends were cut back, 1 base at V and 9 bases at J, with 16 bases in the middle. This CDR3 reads CASSLGGGSPTPQHF. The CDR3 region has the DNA TGTGCCAGCAGCTTAGGGGGAGGGAGCCCCACGCCCCAGCATTTT.

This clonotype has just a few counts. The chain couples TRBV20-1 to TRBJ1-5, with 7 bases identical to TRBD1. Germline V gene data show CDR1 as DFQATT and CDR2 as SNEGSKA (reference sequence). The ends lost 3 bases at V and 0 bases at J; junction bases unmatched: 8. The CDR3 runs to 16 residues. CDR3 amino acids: CSASIGTEDSNQPQHF. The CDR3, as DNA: TGCAGTGCTAGCATCGGGACAGAGGATAGCAATCAGCCCCAGCATTTT.

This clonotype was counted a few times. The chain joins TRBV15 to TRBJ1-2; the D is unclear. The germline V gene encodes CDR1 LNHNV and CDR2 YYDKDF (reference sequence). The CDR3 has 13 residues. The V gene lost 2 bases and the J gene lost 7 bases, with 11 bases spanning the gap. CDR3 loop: CATSRPNLSGYTF. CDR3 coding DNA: TGTGCCACCAGCAGACCCAACCTCTCTGGCTACACCTTC.